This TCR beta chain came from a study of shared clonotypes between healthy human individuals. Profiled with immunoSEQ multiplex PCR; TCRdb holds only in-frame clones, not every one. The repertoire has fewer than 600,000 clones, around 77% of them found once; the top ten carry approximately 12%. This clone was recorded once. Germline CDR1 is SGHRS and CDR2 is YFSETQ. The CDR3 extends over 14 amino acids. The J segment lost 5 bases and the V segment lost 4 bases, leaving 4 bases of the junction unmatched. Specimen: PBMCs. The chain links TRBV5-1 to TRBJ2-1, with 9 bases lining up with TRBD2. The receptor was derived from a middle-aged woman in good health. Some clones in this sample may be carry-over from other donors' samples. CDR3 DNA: TGCGCCAGCAGCGGTAGCGGGGGAGACAATGAGCAGTTCTTC. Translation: CASSGSGGDNEQFF. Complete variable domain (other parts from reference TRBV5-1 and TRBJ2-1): KAGVTQTPRYLIKTRGQQVTLSCSPISGHRSVSWYQQTPGQGLQFLFEYFSETQRNKGNFPGRFSGRQFSNSRSEMNVSTLELGDSALYLCASSGSGGDNEQFFGPGTRLTVL.